This TCR beta chain came from a study of cytomegalovirus exposure and HLA in healthy donors. Study-wide points: In a later analysis, across HLA loci, associated TCR counts were highest for DRB1, lowest for HLA-C. TCR beta V- and J-gene trimming, according to a later analysis, was linked to a missense DCLRE1C variant. Cytomegalovirus association was listed for roughly 160 TCR beta chains. Researchers left out some V segments, among them TRBV6-2 and TRBV6-3, as indistinguishable.

Comment on this clone: Its antigen is undetermined.

Researchers ran the PCR with 60 Vbeta and 13 Jbeta primers. The protocol was immunoSEQ multiplex PCR, while the TCRdb copy is restricted to in-frame clones and leaves out a portion. This table has 160,000 or so clones, roughly 80% appearing once. Losses at the gene ends were 5 bases for V and 8 bases for J; bases not matched to a gene: 11. Per the germline V gene, CDR1 is SGHTA and CDR2 is FQGNSA. The CDR3 runs to 15 residues. V and J are TRBV7-2 and TRBJ2-1, with 8 bases fitting TRBD1. Source material: PBMCs. The clonotype comes from a man under 40 in good health and CMV-seropositive. As DNA, the CDR3 is TGTGCCAGCAGCCTAACTCCCCAGGGGGCCCATGAGCAGTTCTTC. The encoded protein is CASSLTPQGAHEQFF.